The table lists the clone carrying this T cell receptor beta chain with a few counts. The antigen is not known. Germline V lookup: CDR1 MNHEY, CDR2 SVGAGI. Trimming took 5 bases from V and 4 from J; bases not matched to a gene: 6. The CDR3 totals 14 residues. This sample was taken from a study of beta chain features in type 1 diabetes. Across the study: Investigators examined under 140 million sorted cells across all samples. The study, taken as a whole, reports: A pattern of fewer insertions and more deletions at VDJ junctions was seen in type 1 diabetes patients. Moderately but significantly shorter TCRB CDR3s were found in Type 1 diabetes patients in all four CD4+ subsets.

Expressed TCRB transcripts were sequenced because the entire RNA isolate underwent reverse transcription. Sequencing was performed with immunoSEQ multiplex PCR; in TCRdb, only in-frame clones are kept and a portion is missing. Counted here are roughly 310,000 clones, 11% occurring once; the ten biggest clones make up roughly 0.014%. Sorting that relied on CD45RO/CCR7/CD25/CD127/CD95/CD27 yielded CD4+ naive, central memory, regulatory and stem cell-like memory cells. Sample: naive CD4+ T cells from blood. V and J are TRBV6-5 and TRBJ1-1, with TRBD1 matching over 8 bases. This sequence originates from a woman under 40 in good health. This chain's CDR3 is CASSGQGVTTEAFF. CDR3 nucleotide sequence: TGTGCCAGCAGTGGACAGGGTGTGACCACTGAAGCTTTCTTT.